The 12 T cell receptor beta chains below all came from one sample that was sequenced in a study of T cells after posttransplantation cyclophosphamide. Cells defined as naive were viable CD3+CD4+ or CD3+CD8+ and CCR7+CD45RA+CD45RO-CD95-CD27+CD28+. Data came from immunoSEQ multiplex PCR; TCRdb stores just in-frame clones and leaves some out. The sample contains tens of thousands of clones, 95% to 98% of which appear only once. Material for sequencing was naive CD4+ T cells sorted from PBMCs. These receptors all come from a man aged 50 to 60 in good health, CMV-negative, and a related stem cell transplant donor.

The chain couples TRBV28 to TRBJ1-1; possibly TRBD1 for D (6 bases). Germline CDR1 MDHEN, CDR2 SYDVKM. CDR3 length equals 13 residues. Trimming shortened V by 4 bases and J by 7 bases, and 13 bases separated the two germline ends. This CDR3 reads CASSYRDEVEAFF. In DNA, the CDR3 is TGTGCCAGCAGTTACAGGGACGAGGTTGAAGCTTTCTTT.

In DNA form, the CDR3 reads TGTGCCAGCAGCTATGGACAACTCTATGGCTACACCTTC. It codes for CASSYGQLYGYTF. The chain is built from TRBV5-8 and TRBJ1-2; the D gene is possibly TRBD1 (5 bases). Germline CDR1 reads SGHTS; CDR2 reads YDEGEE. This CDR3 comprises 13 residues. V lost 3 bases to trimming and J lost 4 bases, with 10 bases between them.

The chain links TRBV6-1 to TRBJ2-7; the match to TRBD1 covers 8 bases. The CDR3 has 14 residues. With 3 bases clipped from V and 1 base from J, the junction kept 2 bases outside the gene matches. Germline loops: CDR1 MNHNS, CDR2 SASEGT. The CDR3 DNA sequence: TGTGCCAGCAGTGACAGGGGGCCTTCCTACGAGCAGTACTTC. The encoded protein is CASSDRGPSYEQYF.

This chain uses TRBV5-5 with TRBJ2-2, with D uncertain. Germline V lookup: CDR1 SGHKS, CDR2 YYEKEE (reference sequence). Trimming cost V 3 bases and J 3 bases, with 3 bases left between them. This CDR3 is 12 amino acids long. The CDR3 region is CASSSYTGELFF. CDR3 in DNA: TGTGCCAGCAGCTCCTACACCGGGGAGCTGTTTTTT.

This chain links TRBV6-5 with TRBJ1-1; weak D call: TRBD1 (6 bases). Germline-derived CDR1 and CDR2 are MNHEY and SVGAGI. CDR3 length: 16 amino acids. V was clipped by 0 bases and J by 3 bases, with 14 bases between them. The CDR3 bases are TGTGCCAGCAGTTACTCGATTGGGCCAGGGGACACTGAAGCTTTCTTT. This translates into CASSYSIGPGDTEAFF.

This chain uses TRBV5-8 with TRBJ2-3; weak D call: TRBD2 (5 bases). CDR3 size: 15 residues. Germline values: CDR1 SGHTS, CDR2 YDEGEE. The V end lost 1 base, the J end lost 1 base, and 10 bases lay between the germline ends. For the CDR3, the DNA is TGTGCCAGCAGCTTGCTATCGAGGGGCACAGATACGCAGTATTTT. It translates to CASSLLSRGTDTQYF.

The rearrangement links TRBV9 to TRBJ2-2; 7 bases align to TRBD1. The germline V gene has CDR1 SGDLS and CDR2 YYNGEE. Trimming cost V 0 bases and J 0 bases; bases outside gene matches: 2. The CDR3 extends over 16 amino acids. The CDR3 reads CASSVEGTANTGELFF. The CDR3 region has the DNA TGTGCCAGCAGCGTAGAGGGGACAGCGAACACCGGGGAGCTGTTTTTT.

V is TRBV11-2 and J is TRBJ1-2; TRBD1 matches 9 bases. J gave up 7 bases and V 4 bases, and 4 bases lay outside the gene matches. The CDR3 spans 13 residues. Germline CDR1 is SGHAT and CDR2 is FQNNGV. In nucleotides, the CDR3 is TGTGCCAGCAGCTCGGACAGGGGAGGTGGCTACACCTTC. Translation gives CASSSDRGGGYTF. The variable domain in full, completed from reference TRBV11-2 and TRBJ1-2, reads EAGVAQSPRYKIIEKRQSVAFWCNPISGHATLYWYQQILGQGPKLLIQFQNNGVVDDSQLPKDRFSAERLKGVDSTLKIQPAKLEDSAVYLCASSSDRGGGYTFGSGTRLTVV.

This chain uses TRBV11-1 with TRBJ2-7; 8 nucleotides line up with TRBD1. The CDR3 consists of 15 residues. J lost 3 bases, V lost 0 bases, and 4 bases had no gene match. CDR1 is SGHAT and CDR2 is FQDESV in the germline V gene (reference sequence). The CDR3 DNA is TGTGCCAGCAGCTTAGCGTTTGGACAGGGCTACGAGCAGTACTTC. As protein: CASSLAFGQGYEQYF.

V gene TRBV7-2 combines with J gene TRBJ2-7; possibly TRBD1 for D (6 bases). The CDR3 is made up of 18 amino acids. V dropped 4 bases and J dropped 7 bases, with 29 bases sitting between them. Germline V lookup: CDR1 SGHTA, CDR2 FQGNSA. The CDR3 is CASSSLLGGGSGGREQYF. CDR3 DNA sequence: TGTGCCAGCAGCTCACTACTTGGGGGCGGATCGGGCGGGCGAGAGCAGTACTTC.

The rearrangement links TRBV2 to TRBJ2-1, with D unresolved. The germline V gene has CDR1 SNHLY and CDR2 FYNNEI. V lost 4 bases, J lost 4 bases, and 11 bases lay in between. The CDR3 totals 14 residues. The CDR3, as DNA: TGTGCCAGCAGTGCGAGACTCGTGTACAATGAGCAGTTCTTC. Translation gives CASSARLVYNEQFF.

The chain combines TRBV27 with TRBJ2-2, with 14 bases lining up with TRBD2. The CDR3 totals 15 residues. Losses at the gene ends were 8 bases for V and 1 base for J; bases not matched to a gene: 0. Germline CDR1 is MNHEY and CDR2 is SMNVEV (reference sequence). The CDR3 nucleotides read TGTGCCAGCGGGACTAGCGGGAGGAACACCGGGGAGCTGTTTTTT. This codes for CASGTSGRNTGELFF.